The 19 T cell receptor beta chains listed next were all sequenced from one sample in a study of PD-1 blockade in mismatch repair-deficient tumors. The assay was immunoSEQ multiplex PCR, and TCRdb's table has in-frame clones only and misses some. The data show some 27,000 clones, around 85% seen once. Sequencing used PBMCs, obtained before pembrolizumab treatment. The receptors here all came from an adult with mismatch repair-deficient cancer.

V gene TRBV10-3 combines with J gene TRBJ1-5; 8 bases are a match to TRBD1. The germline CDR1 and CDR2 sequences are ENHRY and SYGVKD. The length of the CDR3 is 17 residues. Germline trimming cut 0 bases from V and 5 bases from J; bases unmatched to any gene: 9. As DNA, the CDR3 is TGTGCCATCAGTGAGTCAGTGGGGCAGGGGGCGCATCAGCCCCAGCATTTT. Translating it yields CAISESVGQGAHQPQHF.

The gene calls are TRBV19 and TRBJ1-2; no clear D. Germline assignment: CDR1 LNHDA and CDR2 SQIVND (reference sequence). Trimming took off 2 bases at V and 6 bases at J, with 7 bases between the two ends. The CDR3 has 12 amino acids. DNA for the CDR3: TGTGCCAGTAGTATAAACAGAGATGGCTACACCTTC. Its protein is CASSINRDGYTF.

The chain has TRBV5-6 and TRBJ2-5; a weak D match, TRBD2 (5 bases). The CDR3 consists of 16 residues. Germline V CDR1 and CDR2: SGHDT, YYEEEE. Trimming stripped 1 base from V and 5 bases from J, with 18 bases between. The CDR3 sequence is CASSLKVATAAETQYF. DNA for the CDR3: TGTGCCAGCAGCTTGAAAGTAGCGACTGCGGCTGAGACCCAGTACTTC.

The chain couples TRBV5-4 to TRBJ1-1, with TRBD1 matching over 7 bases. This CDR3 contains 15 residues. Germline CDR1 and CDR2: SGHNT and YYREEE (reference sequence). J lost 3 bases, V lost 0 bases, and 5 bases had no gene match. The chain's CDR3 is CASSLEGRGYTEAFF. The CDR3 region has the DNA TGTGCCAGCAGCTTGGAGGGCAGGGGGTACACTGAAGCTTTCTTT.

J is TRBJ2-1 and V is TRBV6-4; 12 bases map to TRBD2. The CDR3 extends over 14 amino acids. After removal of 0 bases from V and 9 bases from J, the junction contained 0 bases not matched to a gene. Germline V gene lookup returns CDR1 MRHNA and CDR2 SNTAGT. CDR3 bases: TGTGCCAGCAGTGACTCGACTAGCGGGAGTGAGCAGTTCTTC. Amino acid sequence: CASSDSTSGSEQFF.

By sample share, this clone is medium-sized. This chain uses TRBV27 with TRBJ2-7; 10 bases match TRBD2. In germline, CDR1 is MNHEY, CDR2 SMNVEV (reference sequence). This CDR3 has 15 amino acids. The V segment lost 8 bases and the J segment 4 bases; nucleotides outside the gene matches: 11. CDR3 sequence (DNA): TGTGCCAGCTGGGGGTCTAGCGGGAGTGCGTACGAGCAGTACTTC. Residues: CASWGSSGSAYEQYF.

This rearrangement joins TRBV25-1 to TRBJ2-7, with 8 positions matching TRBD1. Germline loops: CDR1 MGHDK, CDR2 SYGVNS. Trimming removed 3 bases from V and 6 bases from J; junction bases left unmatched: 10. This CDR3 region has 15 residues. CDR3 residues: CASSDYRQGQGEQYF. CDR3 nucleotide sequence: TGTGCCAGCAGTGATTATAGACAGGGGCAAGGCGAGCAGTACTTC.

This chain uses TRBV5-1 with TRBJ2-7, with D maybe TRBD2 (5 bases). Germline V gene sequence: CDR1 SGHRS, CDR2 YFSETQ. CDR3 length equals 18 residues. The germline V and J ends were trimmed by 4 bases and 3 bases, with 26 bases remaining between them. CDR3: CASSPSWTSSLAGYEQYF. DNA for the CDR3: TGCGCCAGCAGCCCCTCCTGGACTTCCTCCCTAGCAGGCTACGAGCAGTACTTC.

This rearrangement joins TRBV27 to TRBJ1-5, with D maybe TRBD1 (6 bases). The V gene lost 3 bases and the J gene lost 9 bases, with 12 bases spanning the gap. The CDR3 is 13 residues long. In germline, CDR1 is MNHEY, CDR2 SMNVEV (reference sequence). This chain's CDR3 is CASSFSPTGPQHF. As DNA, the CDR3 is TGTGCCAGCAGTTTCTCCCCGACAGGGCCCCAGCATTTT.

The chain has TRBV27 and TRBJ1-5, with 9 bases lining up with TRBD1. The ends lost 6 bases at V and 4 bases at J; junction bases unmatched: 4. CDR1 is MNHEY and CDR2 is SMNVEV in the germline V gene (reference sequence). CDR3 size: 14 residues. DNA for the CDR3: TGTGCCAGCAGGAGGACAGGGGCTAATCAGCCCCAGCATTTT. Protein sequence: CASRRTGANQPQHF.

This chain links TRBV28 with TRBJ2-1, with 7 bases lining up with TRBD2. Unmatched junction bases numbered 4, after V lost 4 bases and J lost 7 bases. Germline CDR1 is MDHEN and CDR2 is SYDVKM. The CDR3 sequence is 13 residues long. CDR3 in DNA: TGTGCCAGCAGTTGGGGGGGGAAAAATGAGCAGTTCTTC. This encodes CASSWGGKNEQFF.

The chain links TRBV9 to TRBJ2-3, with 13 positions matching TRBD2. CDR3 length equals 18 residues. Trimming cost V 1 base and J 0 bases; bases outside gene matches: 5. CDR1 is SGDLS and CDR2 is YYNGEE in the germline V gene. The CDR3 is CASSVRGTSGTSTDTQYF. The DNA for the CDR3 is TGTGCCAGCAGCGTACGCGGGACTAGCGGGACTAGCACAGATACGCAGTATTTT.

The chain carries TRBV19 and TRBJ2-1; TRBD2 agrees at 7 bases. Germline V CDR1 and CDR2: LNHDA, SQIVND (reference sequence). V lost 1 base and J lost 0; bases outside the gene matches: 3. The CDR3 totals 16 residues. CDR3 amino acids: CASSIVRTSSYNEQFF. The CDR3 DNA reads TGTGCCAGTAGTATAGTAAGGACTAGCTCCTACAATGAGCAGTTCTTC.

This chain uses TRBV28 with TRBJ2-4; D perhaps matches TRBD2 (5 bases). The germline V gene has CDR1 MDHEN and CDR2 SYDVKM. Trimming cost V 5 bases and J 3 bases, with 14 bases left between them. This CDR3 has 15 residues. The CDR3 loop reads CASSGLIKSKNIQYF. Written as DNA, the CDR3 is TGTGCCAGCAGTGGACTTATCAAGAGCAAAAACATTCAGTACTTC.

A note on this clone: Germline is not matched at one junction end, which may reflect a read error. The gene calls are TRBV9 and TRBJ2-5; 10 bases fit TRBD2. The V gene's germline CDR1 is SGDLS and CDR2 YYNGEE. This CDR3 spans 14 amino acids. The CDR3 region is CANSASSGRETQYF. CDR3 bases: TGTGCCAACAGCGCCTCTAGCGGGAGAGAGACCCAGTACTTC.

This clone has just a few counts. This chain uses TRBV6-1 with TRBJ1-6; D gene ambiguous. Per germline, CDR1 MNHNS and CDR2 SASEGT. The length of the CDR3 is 16 residues. The V end lost 0 bases, the J end lost 7 bases, and 13 bases lay between the germline ends. The CDR3, as DNA: TGTGCCAGCAGTGAAGCTCACCTATACAGCAATTCACCCCTCCACTTT. Amino acids: CASSEAHLYSNSPLHF.

The chain has TRBV10-3 and TRBJ2-7; 12 bases fit TRBD1. The V gene's germline CDR1 is ENHRY and CDR2 SYGVKD. V shed 4 bases, J shed 6 bases, and the junction held 16 bases outside the gene matches. This CDR3 is built from 18 residues. Here the CDR3 DNA reads TGTGCCATCAGTGTCGGGGGGGGACAGGGGGCCCGTCGGGCCGAGCAGTACTTC. This gives the protein CAISVGGGQGARRAEQYF.

The chain employs TRBV6-1 and TRBJ2-1, with TRBD2 identical over 8 bases. Losses at the gene ends were 7 bases for V and 2 bases for J; bases not matched to a gene: 7. Germline V CDR1 and CDR2: MNHNS, SASEGT. The CDR3 covers 15 residues. The CDR3 loop reads CASNPAGAPYNEQFF. The CDR3 nucleotides read TGTGCCAGCAACCCAGCGGGAGCCCCCTACAATGAGCAGTTCTTC.

The J gene is TRBJ2-7, the V gene TRBV6-5; 7 bases are a match to TRBD2. This CDR3 spans 14 amino acids. J gave up 6 bases and V 4 bases, and 9 bases lay outside the gene matches. Germline CDR1 is MNHEY and CDR2 is SVGAGI. The CDR3 region has the DNA TGTGCCAGCAGTTTCAGCGGGAAGGTTAGCGAGCAGTACTTC. Translating it yields CASSFSGKVSEQYF.